This T cell receptor beta chain stems from a study of blood T cell repertoires in COVID-19. Study in general: From T cells, B-cell-depleted T cells, or PBMCs came the material, which was cDNA or gDNA.

The CDR3 is made up of 14 amino acids. Germline V gene data show CDR1 as SGDLS and CDR2 as YYNGEE. The germline V and J ends were trimmed by 3 bases and 5 bases, with 14 bases remaining between them. The study drew participants aged about 18 to 89 years from fewer than 30 US areas. Participant reports of clinical history set cohort assignment. Cohort 3 donors were reported recovered after two negative PCRs, clearance, or symptom resolution. Method: immunoSEQ multiplex PCR; TCRdb's copy keeps in-frame clones and lacks some. The sample holds roughly 300,000 clones; about 85% are singletons and the top ten take approximately 5.3%.

This sequence was found in a woman in her twenties or thirties who had recovered from COVID-19. The gene calls are TRBV9 and TRBJ1-2; the D gene is possibly TRBD1 (6 bases). The sample was PBMCs or T cells enriched from blood (not recorded which). The CDR3 DNA reads as TGTGCCAGCAGCGGAGTTCACACAGGGTATGGCTACACCTTC. It specifies CASSGVHTGYGYTF.